Listed below are T cell receptor beta chains from one sample, sequenced in a study of cytomegalovirus exposure and HLA in healthy donors. This table comes from immunoSEQ multiplex PCR, and its TCRdb copy is limited to in-frame clones, with some not included. The listing records roughly 80,000 clones. The sequencing sample was made of PBMCs. All receptors derive from a girl between 10 and 17 years old in good health and CMV-seropositive. The CDR3 runs from the conserved cysteine through the conserved F or W. Each record gives: CDR3 protein, V gene, D gene, J gene. D genes are given only for firm matches.

CDR3 protein: CASSSGGGLETQYF
V gene: TRBV28
D gene: TRBD2
J gene: TRBJ2-5

CDR3 protein: CASHEAGGRNEQFF
V gene: TRBV2
D gene: TRBD2
J gene: TRBJ2-1

CDR3 protein: CASSPTGNTEAFF
V gene: TRBV4-3
D gene: -
J gene: TRBJ1-1

CDR3 protein: CASSLVGGFEETQYF
V gene: TRBV9
D gene: -
J gene: TRBJ2-5

CDR3 protein: CASSQDFTGGRTGELFF
V gene: TRBV4-3
D gene: TRBD1
J gene: TRBJ2-2

CDR3 protein: CASGDRGFTDTQYF
V gene: TRBV2
D gene: TRBD1
J gene: TRBJ2-3

CDR3 protein: CASSHGTAETQYF
V gene: TRBV5-6
D gene: TRBD1
J gene: TRBJ2-5

CDR3 protein: CASSPPEGLPYSGNTIYF
V gene: TRBV18
D gene: -
J gene: TRBJ1-3

CDR3 protein: CSVRQGPAETQYF
V gene: TRBV29-1
D gene: TRBD1
J gene: TRBJ2-5

CDR3 protein: CASSLNGRSNTGELFF
V gene: TRBV18
D gene: -
J gene: TRBJ2-2

CDR3 protein: CASRSGVPNTEAFF
V gene: TRBV4-2
D gene: -
J gene: TRBJ1-1

CDR3 protein: CASSAGLAGALNEQFF
V gene: TRBV19
D gene: TRBD2
J gene: TRBJ2-1

CDR3 protein: CASRAGALNTEAFF
V gene: TRBV27
D gene: -
J gene: TRBJ1-1

CDR3 protein: CASSLAGDPNTGELFF
V gene: TRBV5-1
D gene: -
J gene: TRBJ2-2

CDR3 protein: CASSWPNQPQHF
V gene: TRBV19
D gene: -
J gene: TRBJ1-5

CDR3 protein: CASSLDGTPYGYTF
V gene: TRBV11-2
D gene: -
J gene: TRBJ1-2

CDR3 protein: CASSLGQGLRGTGELFF
V gene: TRBV11-3
D gene: -
J gene: TRBJ2-2